These T cell receptor beta chains were read from a single sample in a study of CD8 T cells in ankylosing spondylitis. TCRdb recomputed calls from the 5' RACE reads with MiXCR, one row per CDR3 protein. The sample consists of roughly 220,000 distinct CDR3 sequences, around 16% of them appearing once. Material: blood, either unsorted or a sorted T cell fraction (not recorded which). The receptor source for this set is a male donor with ankylosing spondylitis. Each CDR3 is given with its conserved first and last residue. The D gene is left open where the match is weak. Clone size is shown for a subset of rows, as once, few, many or a class of expanded clone.

>TRBJ2-3|NA|NA|TRBV20-1
CSASFVRGAPTDTQYF
TGCAGTGCTAGTTTCGTTCGCGGGGCGCCCACAGATACGCAGTATTTT
>TRBJ2-5|few|NA|TRBV7-9
CASSHREHPLETQYF
TGTGCCAGCAGTCACCGTGAACACCCTTTAGAGACCCAGTACTTC
>TRBJ2-7|NA|NA|TRBV30
CAWIGKGSYEQYF
TGTGCCTGGATTGGGAAAGGGTCCTACGAGCAGTACTTC
>TRBJ2-5|NA|NA|TRBV29-1
CSVELAGKETQYF
TGCAGCGTTGAATTGGCTGGGAAAGAGACCCAGTACTTC
>TRBJ2-3|NA|TRBD2|TRBV12-3/TRBV12-4
CASSDTGTSRTDTQYF
TGTGCCAGCAGCGATACCGGGACTAGCCGCACAGATACGCAGTATTTT
>TRBJ2-5|few|TRBD2|TRBV4-2
CASSPLPSGEETQYF
TGTGCCAGCAGCCCCCTCCCTAGCGGTGAAGAGACCCAGTACTTC
>TRBJ2-7|once|NA|TRBV6-2/TRBV6-3
CASSYPGTYEQYF
TGTGCCAGCAGTTACCCCGGGACCTACGAGCAGTACTTC
>TRBJ1-5|NA|NA|TRBV7-9
CASSFHSNQPQHF
TGTGCCAGCAGCTTTCACAGCAATCAGCCCCAGCATTTT
>TRBJ1-5|NA|NA|TRBV4-1
CASSQEGYRDSNQPQHF
TGCGCCAGCAGCCAAGAAGGGTACAGGGATAGCAATCAGCCCCAGCATTTT
>TRBJ2-3|few|NA|TRBV10-1
CASSGRLDPDTQYF
TGCGCCAGCAGCGGAAGACTAGATCCAGATACGCAGTATTTT
>TRBJ2-7|NA|NA|TRBV6-1
CASSETGNEQYF
TGTGCCAGCAGTGAAACAGGGAACGAGCAGTACTTC
>TRBJ1-2|few|NA|TRBV21-1
CASSREDLNYGYTF
TGTGCCAGCAGCCGGGAAGACCTTAACTATGGCTACACCTTC
>TRBJ2-7|NA|NA|TRBV5-1
CASSLGWQGAYEQYF
TGCGCCAGCAGCTTGGGTTGGCAGGGCGCCTACGAGCAGTACTTC
>TRBJ2-7|few|NA|TRBV12-3/TRBV12-4
CASSPRMVAYEQYF
TGTGCCAGCAGCCCCAGGATGGTTGCCTACGAGCAGTACTTC
>TRBJ2-7|few|NA|TRBV12-3/TRBV12-4
CASSLGGGPTVPYEQYF
TGTGCCAGCAGTTTAGGGGGGGGCCCGACGGTCCCTTACGAGCAGTACTTC
>TRBJ1-2|NA|NA|TRBV12-3/TRBV12-4
CASSFLGAYGYTF
TGTGCCAGCAGTTTTTTGGGGGCATATGGCTACACCTTC
>TRBJ2-2|few|TRBD1|TRBV2
CASSVGQDNTGELFF
TGTGCCAGCAGCGTCGGACAGGATAACACCGGGGAGCTGTTTTTT
>TRBJ2-1|NA|TRBD2|TRBV27
CASSIAGDNNEQFF
TGTGCCAGCAGCATAGCGGGAGATAACAATGAGCAGTTCTTC
>TRBJ1-2|few|NA|TRBV7-9
CASRSTRDGPGYTF
TGTGCCAGCAGATCAACCCGGGACGGCCCTGGCTACACCTTC
>TRBJ1-2|few|TRBD1|TRBV28
CASRGTGDDYGYTF
TGTGCCAGCAGGGGGACAGGGGATGACTATGGCTACACCTTC
>TRBJ1-3|NA|TRBD1|TRBV29-1
CSARDSPASGNTIYF
TGCAGCGCCAGGGACAGTCCAGCCTCTGGAAACACCATATATTTT
>TRBJ1-6|NA|NA|TRBV11-2
CASSPATELYNSPLHF
TGTGCCAGCAGCCCAGCGACAGAGCTCTATAATTCACCCCTCCACTTT
>TRBJ2-7|few|NA|TRBV6-1
CASSRPSNSYEQYF
TGTGCCAGCAGTAGACCGTCAAACTCCTACGAGCAGTACTTC
>TRBJ2-4|NA|TRBD1|TRBV11-2
CASSLVGGLDIQYF
TGTGCCAGCAGCTTAGTAGGGGGCCTGGACATTCAGTACTTC
>TRBJ2-1|many|NA|TRBV4-3
CASSPGPYGSSYNEQFF
TGCGCCAGCAGTCCCGGCCCCTACGGGAGCTCCTACAATGAGCAGTTCTTC
>TRBJ2-3|few|NA|TRBV3-1
CASSQGTEPDTQYF
TGTGCCAGCAGCCAAGGGACAGAGCCAGATACGCAGTATTTT
>TRBJ2-3|NA|NA|TRBV18
CASSPPDGRTDTQYF
TGTGCCAGCTCACCCCCAGATGGCCGCACAGATACGCAGTATTTT
>TRBJ1-5|many|NA|TRBV12-3/TRBV12-4
CASSSRNQPQHF
TGTGCCAGCAGTTCGAGGAATCAGCCCCAGCATTTT
>TRBJ2-5|NA|TRBD2|TRBV6-2/TRBV6-3
CASSPGLAGEGWLETQYF
TGTGCCAGCAGCCCCGGACTAGCGGGAGAGGGGTGGTTGGAGACCCAGTACTTC
>TRBJ2-7|NA|TRBD2|TRBV5-1
CASSGTMPARSYEQYF
TGCGCCAGCAGCGGGACTATGCCTGCTCGCTCCTACGAGCAGTACTTC
>TRBJ1-1|few|NA|TRBV29-1
CSVDRGRTMNTEAFF
TGCAGCGTTGATCGGGGACGGACTATGAACACTGAAGCTTTCTTT
>TRBJ2-7|NA|NA|TRBV6-6
CASSYRDGGEQYF
TGTGCCAGCAGTTACAGGGATGGGGGCGAGCAGTACTTC
>TRBJ2-5|few|TRBD2|TRBV30
CAWSVIAGVGETQYF
TGTGCCTGGAGTGTTATAGCGGGAGTAGGAGAGACCCAGTACTTC
>TRBJ2-3|NA|NA|TRBV7-9
CASSSLDGGAHTDTQYF
TGTGCCAGCAGCTCGTTGGACGGCGGGGCCCACACAGATACGCAGTATTTT
>TRBJ2-3|NA|NA|TRBV9
CASSVEGTPGDTQYF
TGTGCCAGCAGCGTAGAAGGGACACCAGGAGATACGCAGTATTTT
>TRBJ2-3|few|TRBD2|TRBV3-1
CASSQDKASGSADTQYF
TGTGCCAGCAGCCAAGATAAGGCTAGCGGGAGTGCAGATACGCAGTATTTT
>TRBJ2-2|NA|TRBD2|TRBV7-8
CASSLWGLVTAGELFF
TGTGCCAGCAGCTTATGGGGACTAGTAACCGCCGGGGAGCTGTTTTTT
>TRBJ2-1|few|TRBD2|TRBV27
CASSLGREVNEQFF
TGTGCCAGCAGTTTGGGGCGGGAGGTCAATGAGCAGTTCTTC
>TRBJ1-5|NA|NA|TRBV12-3/TRBV12-4
CASSTGQSNQPQHF
TGTGCCAGCAGCACAGGGCAAAGCAATCAGCCCCAGCATTTT
>TRBJ2-3|NA|TRBD2|TRBV27
CASSFVAGGFTDTQYF
TGTGCCAGCAGTTTCGTCGCGGGGGGGTTCACAGATACGCAGTATTTT
>TRBJ1-4|NA|TRBD1|TRBV12-3/TRBV12-4
CASSTGTGGSEKLFF
TGTGCCAGCAGTACCGGGACAGGGGGTAGTGAAAAACTGTTTTTT
>TRBJ2-7|few|TRBD1|TRBV28
CASSNRDRSYEQYF
TGTGCCAGCAGTAACCGGGACAGGTCCTACGAGCAGTACTTC
>TRBJ1-2|once|TRBD1|TRBV7-9
CASSQGTDGYTF
TGTGCCAGCAGCCAGGGGACAGATGGCTACACCTTC
>TRBJ2-1|NA|NA|TRBV28
CASAGGSSYNEQFF
TGTGCCAGCGCCGGGGGAAGTTCCTACAATGAGCAGTTCTTC
>TRBJ2-3|NA|NA|TRBV29-1
CSVPPEDSTDTQYF
TGCAGCGTTCCACCCGAGGACAGCACAGATACGCAGTATTTT
>TRBJ1-5|few|TRBD1|TRBV27
CASSLSGQGALQPQHF
TGTGCCAGCAGTTTATCCGGACAGGGGGCACTTCAGCCCCAGCATTTT